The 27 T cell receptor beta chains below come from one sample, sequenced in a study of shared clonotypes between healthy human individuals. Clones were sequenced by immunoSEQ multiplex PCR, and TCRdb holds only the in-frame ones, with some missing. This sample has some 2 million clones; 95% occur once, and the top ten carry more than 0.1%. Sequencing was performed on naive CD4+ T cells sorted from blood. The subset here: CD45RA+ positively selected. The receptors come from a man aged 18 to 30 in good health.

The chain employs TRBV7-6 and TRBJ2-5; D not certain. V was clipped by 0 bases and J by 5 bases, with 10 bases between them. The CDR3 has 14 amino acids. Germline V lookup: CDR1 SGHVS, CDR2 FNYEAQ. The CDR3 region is CASSLAPDLETQYF. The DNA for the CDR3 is TGTGCCAGCAGCTTAGCACCGGATTTGGAGACCCAGTACTTC.

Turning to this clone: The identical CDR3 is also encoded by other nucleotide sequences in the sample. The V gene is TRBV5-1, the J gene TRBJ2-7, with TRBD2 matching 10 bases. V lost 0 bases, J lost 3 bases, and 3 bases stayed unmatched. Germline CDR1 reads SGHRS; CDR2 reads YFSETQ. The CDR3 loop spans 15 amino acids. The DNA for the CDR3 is TGCGCCAGCAGCTTGGGACTAGCGGGCCTCTACGAGCAGTACTTC. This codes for CASSLGLAGLYEQYF.

The CDR3 spells CASSLGAGGPTEAFF. As DNA, the CDR3 is TGTGCCAGCAGCTTGGGGGCAGGGGGCCCCACTGAAGCTTTCTTT. The V gene is TRBV5-4, the J gene TRBJ1-1, with 8 positions matching TRBD1. Per germline, CDR1 SGHNT and CDR2 YYREEE (reference sequence). This CDR3 has 15 amino acids. V shed 0 bases, J shed 4 bases, and the junction held 5 bases outside the gene matches. Drawing the rest from reference TRBV5-4 and TRBJ1-1, the complete variable domain is ETGVTQSPTHLIKTRGQQVTLRCSSQSGHNTVSWYQQALGQGPQFIFQYYREEENGRGNFPPRFSGLQFPNYSSELNVNALELDDSALYLCASSLGAGGPTEAFFGQGTRLTVV.

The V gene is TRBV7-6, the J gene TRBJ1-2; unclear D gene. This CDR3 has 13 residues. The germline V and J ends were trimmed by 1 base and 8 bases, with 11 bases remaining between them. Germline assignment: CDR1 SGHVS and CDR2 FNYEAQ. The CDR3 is CASSLDEGLGYTF. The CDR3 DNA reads TGTGCCAGCAGCTTAGATGAGGGTTTGGGCTACACCTTC.

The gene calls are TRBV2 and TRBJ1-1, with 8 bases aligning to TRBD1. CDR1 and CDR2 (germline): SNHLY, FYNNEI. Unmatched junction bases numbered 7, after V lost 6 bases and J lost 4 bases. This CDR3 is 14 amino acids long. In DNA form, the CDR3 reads TGTGCCAGCAGACAACAGGGGGAGGGCACTGAAGCTTTCTTT. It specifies CASRQQGEGTEAFF.

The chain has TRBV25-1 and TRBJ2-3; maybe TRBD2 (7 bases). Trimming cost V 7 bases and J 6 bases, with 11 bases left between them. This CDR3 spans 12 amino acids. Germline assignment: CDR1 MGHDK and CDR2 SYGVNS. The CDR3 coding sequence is TGTGCCAGCACCAAGGGGGGGGATACGCAGTATTTT. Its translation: CASTKGGDTQYF.

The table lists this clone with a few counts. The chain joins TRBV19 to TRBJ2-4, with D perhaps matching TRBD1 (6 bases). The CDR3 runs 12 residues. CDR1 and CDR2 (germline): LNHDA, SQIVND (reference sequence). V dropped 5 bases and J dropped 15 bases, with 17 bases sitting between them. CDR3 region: CASSQTGSGSYF. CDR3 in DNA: TGTGCCAGTAGTCAAACAGGGTCGGGTTCGTACTTC.

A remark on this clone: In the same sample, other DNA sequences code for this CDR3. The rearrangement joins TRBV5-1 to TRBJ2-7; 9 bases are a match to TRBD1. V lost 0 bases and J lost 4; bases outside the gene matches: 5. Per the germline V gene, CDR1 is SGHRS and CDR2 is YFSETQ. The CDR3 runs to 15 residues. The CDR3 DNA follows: TGCGCCAGCAGCTTGGCCGGGACAGGGTCGTACGAGCAGTACTTC. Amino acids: CASSLAGTGSYEQYF.

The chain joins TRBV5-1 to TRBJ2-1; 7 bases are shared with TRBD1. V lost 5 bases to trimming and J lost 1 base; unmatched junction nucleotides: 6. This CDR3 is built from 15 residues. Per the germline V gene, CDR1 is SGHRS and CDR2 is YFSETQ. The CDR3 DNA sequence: TGCGCCAGCAGGAGACAGGGCGCGTCCTACAATGAGCAGTTCTTC. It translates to CASRRQGASYNEQFF. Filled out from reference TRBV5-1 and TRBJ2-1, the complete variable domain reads KAGVTQTPRYLIKTRGQQVTLSCSPISGHRSVSWYQQTPGQGLQFLFEYFSETQRNKGNFPGRFSGRQFSNSRSEMNVSTLELGDSALYLCASRRQGASYNEQFFGPGTRLTVL.

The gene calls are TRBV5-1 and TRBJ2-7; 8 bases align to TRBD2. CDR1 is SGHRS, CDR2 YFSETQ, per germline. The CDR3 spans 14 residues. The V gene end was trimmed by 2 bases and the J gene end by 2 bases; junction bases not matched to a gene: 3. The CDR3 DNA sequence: TGCGCCAGCAGCTTCGGGGGGGAAACCTACGAGCAGTACTTC. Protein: CASSFGGETYEQYF.

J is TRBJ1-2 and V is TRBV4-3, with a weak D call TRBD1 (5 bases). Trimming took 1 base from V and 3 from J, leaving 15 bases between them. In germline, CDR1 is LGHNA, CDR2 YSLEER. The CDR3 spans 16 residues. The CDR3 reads CASSQGAGTGHYGYTF. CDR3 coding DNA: TGCGCCAGCAGCCAAGGGGCCGGGACTGGGCACTATGGCTACACCTTC.

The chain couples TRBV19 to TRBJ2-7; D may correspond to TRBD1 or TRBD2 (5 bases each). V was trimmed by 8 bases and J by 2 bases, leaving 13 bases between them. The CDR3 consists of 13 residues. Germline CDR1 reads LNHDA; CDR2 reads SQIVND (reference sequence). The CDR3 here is CASARGLPYEQYF. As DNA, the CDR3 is TGTGCCAGTGCGAGGGGTTTACCCTACGAGCAGTACTTC.

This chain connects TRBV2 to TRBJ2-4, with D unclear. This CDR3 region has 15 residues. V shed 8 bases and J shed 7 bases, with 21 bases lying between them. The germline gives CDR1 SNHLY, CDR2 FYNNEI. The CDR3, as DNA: TGTGCCAGCTTCGCCCCGGGCATAGTTAAGAACATTCAGTACTTC. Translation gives CASFAPGIVKNIQYF. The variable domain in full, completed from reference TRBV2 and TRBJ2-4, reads EPEVTQTPSHQVTQMGQEVILRCVPISNHLYFYWYRQILGQKVEFLVSFYNNEISEKSEIFDDQFSVERPDGSNFTLKIRSTKLEDSAMYFCASFAPGIVKNIQYFGAGTRLSVL.

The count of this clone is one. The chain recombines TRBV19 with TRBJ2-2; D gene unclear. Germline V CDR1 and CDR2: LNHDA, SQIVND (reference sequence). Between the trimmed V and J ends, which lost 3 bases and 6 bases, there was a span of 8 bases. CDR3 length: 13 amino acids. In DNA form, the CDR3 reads TGTGCCAGTAGTATTAAATCGTCCGGGGAGCTGTTTTTT. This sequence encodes CASSIKSSGELFF.

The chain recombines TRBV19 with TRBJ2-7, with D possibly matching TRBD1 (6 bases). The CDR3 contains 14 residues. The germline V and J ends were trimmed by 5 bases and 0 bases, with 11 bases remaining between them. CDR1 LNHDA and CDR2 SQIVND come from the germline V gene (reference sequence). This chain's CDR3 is CASSRGDNSYEQYF. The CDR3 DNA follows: TGTGCCAGTAGTCGTGGGGACAACTCCTACGAGCAGTACTTC.

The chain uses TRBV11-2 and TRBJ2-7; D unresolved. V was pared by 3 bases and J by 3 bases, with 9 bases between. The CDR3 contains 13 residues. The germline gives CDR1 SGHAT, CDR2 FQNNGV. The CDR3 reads CASSLTGLYEQYF. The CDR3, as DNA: TGTGCCAGCAGCTTGACCGGCCTCTACGAGCAGTACTTC.

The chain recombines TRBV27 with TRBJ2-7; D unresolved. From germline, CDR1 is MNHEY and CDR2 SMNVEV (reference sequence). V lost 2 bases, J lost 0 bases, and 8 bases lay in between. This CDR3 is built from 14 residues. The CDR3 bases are TGTGCCAGCAGTTTAAAAGGGTACTCCTACGAGCAGTACTTC. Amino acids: CASSLKGYSYEQYF.

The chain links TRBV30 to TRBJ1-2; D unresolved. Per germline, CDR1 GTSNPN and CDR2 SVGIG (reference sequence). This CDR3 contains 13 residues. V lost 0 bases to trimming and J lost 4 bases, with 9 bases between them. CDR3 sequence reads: CAWSVARSYGYTF. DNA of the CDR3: TGTGCCTGGAGTGTAGCCCGATCCTATGGCTACACCTTC.

CDR3 in amino acids: CASSWLGQGDTGELFF. Written as DNA, the CDR3 is TGTGCCAGCAGCTGGTTGGGACAGGGGGACACCGGGGAGCTGTTTTTT. This chain uses TRBV7-9 with TRBJ2-2, with 11 nucleotides matching TRBD1. This CDR3 has 16 residues. Germline trimming cut 4 bases from V and 3 bases from J; bases unmatched to any gene: 4. Germline V gene lookup returns CDR1 SEHNR and CDR2 FQNEAQ (reference sequence).

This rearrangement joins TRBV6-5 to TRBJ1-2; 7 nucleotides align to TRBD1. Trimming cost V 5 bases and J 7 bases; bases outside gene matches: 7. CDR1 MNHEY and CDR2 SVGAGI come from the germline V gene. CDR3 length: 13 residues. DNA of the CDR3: TGTGCCAGCAGTCCACGAGGGGGCCGTGGCTACACCTTC. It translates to CASSPRGGRGYTF.

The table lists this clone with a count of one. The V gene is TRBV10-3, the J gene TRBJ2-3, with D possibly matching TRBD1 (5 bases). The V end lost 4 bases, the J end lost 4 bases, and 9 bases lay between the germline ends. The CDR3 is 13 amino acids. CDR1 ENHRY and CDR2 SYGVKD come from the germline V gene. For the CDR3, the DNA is TGTGCCATCAGTGCAGGGAAGGCAGATACGCAGTATTTT. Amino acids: CAISAGKADTQYF.

The CDR3, as DNA: TGCGCCAGCTACAGGGACTCTAGCACAGATACGCAGTATTTT. This translates into CASYRDSSTDTQYF. The gene calls are TRBV5-1 and TRBJ2-3; the D gene could be TRBD1 or TRBD2 (6 bases each). Trimming removed 7 bases from V and 0 bases from J, with 12 bases in between. The CDR3 extends over 14 amino acids. Looked up from germline, CDR1 is SGHRS and CDR2 is YFSETQ.

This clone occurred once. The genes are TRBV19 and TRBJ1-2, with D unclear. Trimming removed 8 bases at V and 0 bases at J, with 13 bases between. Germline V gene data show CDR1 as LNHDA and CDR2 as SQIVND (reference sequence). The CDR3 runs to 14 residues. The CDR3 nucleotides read TGTGCCAGTCGTAGTGTAGGGACTAACTATGGCTACACCTTC. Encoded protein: CASRSVGTNYGYTF. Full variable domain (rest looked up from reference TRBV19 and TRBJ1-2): DGGITQSPKYLFRKEGQNVTLSCEQNLNHDAMYWYRQDPGQGLRLIYYSQIVNDFQKGDIAEGYSVSREKKESFPLTVTSAQKNPTAFYLCASRSVGTNYGYTFGSGTRLTVV.

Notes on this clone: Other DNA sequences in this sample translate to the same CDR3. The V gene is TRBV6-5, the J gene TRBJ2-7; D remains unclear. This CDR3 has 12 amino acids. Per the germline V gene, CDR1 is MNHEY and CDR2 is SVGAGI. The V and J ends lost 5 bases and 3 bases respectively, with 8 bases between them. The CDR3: CASSRGRYEQYF. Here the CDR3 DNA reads TGTGCCAGCAGTCGCGGACGCTACGAGCAGTACTTC.

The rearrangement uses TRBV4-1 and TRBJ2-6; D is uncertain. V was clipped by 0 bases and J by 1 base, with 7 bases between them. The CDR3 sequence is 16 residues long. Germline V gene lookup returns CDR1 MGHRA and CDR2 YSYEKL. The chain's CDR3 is CASSQDQSSGANVLTF. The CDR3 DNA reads TGCGCCAGCAGCCAAGATCAGTCATCTGGGGCCAACGTCCTGACTTTC.

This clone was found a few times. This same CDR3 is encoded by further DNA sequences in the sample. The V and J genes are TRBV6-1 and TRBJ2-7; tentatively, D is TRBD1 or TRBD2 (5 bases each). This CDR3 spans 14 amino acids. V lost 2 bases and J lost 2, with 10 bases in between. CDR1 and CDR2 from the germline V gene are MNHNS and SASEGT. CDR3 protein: CASSEIPGPYEQYF. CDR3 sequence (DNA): TGTGCCAGCAGTGAAATCCCGGGACCCTACGAGCAGTACTTC.

CDR3: CASSDFTSGRAGELFF. The CDR3 DNA reads as TGTGCCAGCAGTGACTTTACTAGCGGGAGGGCCGGGGAGCTGTTTTTT. The chain employs TRBV6-1 and TRBJ2-2; 13 nucleotides agree with TRBD2. V gave up 3 bases and J gave up 6 bases; unmatched junction bases: 4. This CDR3 contains 16 residues. Germline lookup yields CDR1 MNHNS and CDR2 SASEGT.